Below are 5 T cell receptor beta chains sequenced from a single sample in a study of control samples from healthy donors and cancer patients. Assay used: immunoSEQ multiplex PCR; TCRdb lists only in-frame clones, some missing. The data show a few hundred thousand clones, with 80% to 95% seen just once and 5.5% to 8% held by the top ten. Specimen: PBMCs. These receptors originate from a man aged 35 to 55 with head and neck cancer.

This chain uses TRBV11-3 with TRBJ2-1, with unresolved D. The length of the CDR3 is 12 residues. The ends were cut back, 0 bases at V and 8 bases at J, with 5 bases in the middle. Germline V gives CDR1 SGHNT, CDR2 YENEEA. In DNA, the CDR3 is TGTGCCAGCAGCTTAGACCTACATGAGCAGTTCTTC. Translating it yields CASSLDLHEQFF.

This clone was observed a single time. J is TRBJ1-1 and V is TRBV18; D is unclear. With 0 bases removed from V and 8 bases from J, the gap between germline ends came to 7 bases. From germline, CDR1 is KGHSH and CDR2 LQKENI. The CDR3 totals 12 residues. The DNA for the CDR3 is TGTGCCAGCTCACCACCGATGGGGGAAGCTTTCTTT. Its protein product is CASSPPMGEAFF. Using reference TRBV18 and TRBJ1-1 for the parts outside the CDR3, the full variable domain is NAGVMQNPRHLVRRRGQEARLRCSPMKGHSHVYWYRQLPEEGLKFMVYLQKENIIDESGMPKERFSAEFPKEGPSILRIQQVVRGDSAAYFCASSPPMGEAFFGQGTRLTVV.

The rearrangement links TRBV9 to TRBJ2-2; D ambiguous. This CDR3 contains 16 residues. Trimming pared 0 bases from V and 5 bases from J, leaving 14 bases between. The germline V gene has CDR1 SGDLS and CDR2 YYNGEE. CDR3 sequence reads: CASSVEASLRTGELFF. As DNA, the CDR3 is TGTGCCAGCAGCGTAGAGGCTAGTTTGAGAACCGGGGAGCTGTTTTTT.

In its sample, this clone was seen a few times. The CDR3 is CASSPHRGQSGNTIYF. For the CDR3, the DNA is TGTGCCAGCAGCCCGCACAGGGGGCAATCTGGAAACACCATATATTTT. The V call is TRBV4-2, the J call TRBJ1-3, with TRBD1 identical over 9 bases. CDR1 and CDR2 from the germline V gene are LGHNA and YNFKEQ. CDR3 size: 16 residues. Trimming cost V 4 bases and J 1 base; bases outside gene matches: 5.

This chain connects TRBV15 to TRBJ2-2; 12 bases match TRBD1. CDR3 size: 14 residues. Germline CDR1 and CDR2: LNHNV and YYDKDF (reference sequence). V shed 3 bases and J 9 bases; nucleotides not matched to a gene: 2. The CDR3 here is CATSSGTGGRELFF. CDR3 in DNA: TGTGCCACCAGCAGCGGGACAGGGGGCCGGGAGCTGTTTTTT.